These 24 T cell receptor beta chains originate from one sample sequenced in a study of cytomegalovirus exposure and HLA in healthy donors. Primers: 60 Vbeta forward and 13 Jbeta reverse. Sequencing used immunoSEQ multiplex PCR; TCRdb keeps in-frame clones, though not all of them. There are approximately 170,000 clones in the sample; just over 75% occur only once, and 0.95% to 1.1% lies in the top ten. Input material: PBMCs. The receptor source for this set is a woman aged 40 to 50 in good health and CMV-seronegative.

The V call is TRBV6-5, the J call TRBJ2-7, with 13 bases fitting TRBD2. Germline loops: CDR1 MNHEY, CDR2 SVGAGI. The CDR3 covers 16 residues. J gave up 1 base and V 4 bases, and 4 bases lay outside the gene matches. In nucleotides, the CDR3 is TGTGCCAGCAGTTCCCCGGGACTAGCGGGGTCCTACGAGCAGTACTTC. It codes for CASSSPGLAGSYEQYF.

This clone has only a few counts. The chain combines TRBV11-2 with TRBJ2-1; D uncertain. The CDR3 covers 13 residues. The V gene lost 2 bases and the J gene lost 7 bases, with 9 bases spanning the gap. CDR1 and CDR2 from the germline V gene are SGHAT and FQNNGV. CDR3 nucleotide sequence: TGTGCCAGCAGCTTAAGATTGAGTAATGAGCAGTTCTTC. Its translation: CASSLRLSNEQFF.

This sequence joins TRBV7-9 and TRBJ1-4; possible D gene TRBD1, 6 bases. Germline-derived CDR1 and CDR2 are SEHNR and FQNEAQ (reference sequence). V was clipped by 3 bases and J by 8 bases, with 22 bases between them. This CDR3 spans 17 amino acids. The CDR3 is CASSLGAWGGDREKLFF. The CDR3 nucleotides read TGTGCCAGCAGCTTGGGGGCCTGGGGGGGCGATCGAGAAAAACTGTTTTTT.

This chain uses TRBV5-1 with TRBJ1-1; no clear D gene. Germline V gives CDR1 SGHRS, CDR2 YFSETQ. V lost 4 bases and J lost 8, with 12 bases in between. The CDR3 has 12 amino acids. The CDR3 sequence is CASSAGFGEAFF. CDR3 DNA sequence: TGCGCCAGCAGCGCCGGGTTTGGGGAAGCTTTCTTT.

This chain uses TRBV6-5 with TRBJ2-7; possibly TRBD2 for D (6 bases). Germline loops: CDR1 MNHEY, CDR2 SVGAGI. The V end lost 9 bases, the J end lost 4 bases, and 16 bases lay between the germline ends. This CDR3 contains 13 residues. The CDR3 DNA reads TGTGCCAGTAACAGTGCAGGGAGGTACGAGCAGTACTTC. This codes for CASNSAGRYEQYF.

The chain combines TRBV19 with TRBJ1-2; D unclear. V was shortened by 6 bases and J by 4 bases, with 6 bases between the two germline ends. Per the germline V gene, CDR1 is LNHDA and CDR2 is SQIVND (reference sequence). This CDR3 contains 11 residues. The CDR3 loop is CASSPGYGYTF. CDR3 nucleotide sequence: TGTGCCAGTAGCCCCGGCTATGGCTACACCTTC.

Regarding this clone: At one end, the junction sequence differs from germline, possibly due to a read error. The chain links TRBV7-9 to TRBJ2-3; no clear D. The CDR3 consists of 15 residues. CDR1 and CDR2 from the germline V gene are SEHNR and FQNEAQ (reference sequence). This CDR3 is CSSRNDISSTDTQYF. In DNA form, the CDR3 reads TGTTCCAGCAGGAATGACATTTCTAGCACAGATACGCAGTATTTT.

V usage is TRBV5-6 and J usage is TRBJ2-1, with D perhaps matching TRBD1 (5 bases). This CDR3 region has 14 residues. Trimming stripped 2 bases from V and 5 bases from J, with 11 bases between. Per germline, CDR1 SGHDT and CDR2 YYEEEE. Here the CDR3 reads CASSFDRFNNEQFF. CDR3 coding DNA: TGTGCCAGCAGCTTCGACAGATTTAACAATGAGCAGTTCTTC.

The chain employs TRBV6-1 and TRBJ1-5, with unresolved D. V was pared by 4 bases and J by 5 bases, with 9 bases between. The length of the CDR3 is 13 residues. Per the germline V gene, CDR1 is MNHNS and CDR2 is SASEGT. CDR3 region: CASSVGSDQPQHF. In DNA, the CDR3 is TGTGCCAGCAGTGTTGGTTCAGATCAGCCCCAGCATTTT.

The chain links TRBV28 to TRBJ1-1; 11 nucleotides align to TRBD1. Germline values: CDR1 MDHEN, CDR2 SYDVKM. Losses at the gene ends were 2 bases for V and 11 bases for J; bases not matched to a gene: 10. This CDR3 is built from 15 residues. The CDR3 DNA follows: TGTGCCAGCAGTTTACCGTGGACAGGGGGCTGGGGGGCTTTCTTT. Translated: CASSLPWTGGWGAFF.

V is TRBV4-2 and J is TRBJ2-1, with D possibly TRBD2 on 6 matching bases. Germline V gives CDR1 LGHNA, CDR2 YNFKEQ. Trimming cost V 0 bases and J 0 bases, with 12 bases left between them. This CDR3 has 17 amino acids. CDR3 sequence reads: CASSQETGGASYNEQFF. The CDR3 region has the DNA TGTGCCAGCAGCCAAGAAACTGGCGGGGCCTCCTACAATGAGCAGTTCTTC.

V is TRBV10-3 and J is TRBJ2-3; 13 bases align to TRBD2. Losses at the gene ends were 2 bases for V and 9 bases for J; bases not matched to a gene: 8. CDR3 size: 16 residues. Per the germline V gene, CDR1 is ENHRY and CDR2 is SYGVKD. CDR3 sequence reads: CAISETGLAGIVTQYF. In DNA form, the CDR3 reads TGTGCCATCAGTGAGACGGGACTAGCGGGAATCGTCACGCAGTATTTT.

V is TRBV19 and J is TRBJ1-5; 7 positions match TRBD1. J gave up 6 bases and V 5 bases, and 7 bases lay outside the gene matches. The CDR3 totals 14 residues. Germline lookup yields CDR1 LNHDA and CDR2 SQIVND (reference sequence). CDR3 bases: TGTGCCAGTAGTGTTGACAGGGTGGGTCAGCCCCAGCATTTT. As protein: CASSVDRVGQPQHF.

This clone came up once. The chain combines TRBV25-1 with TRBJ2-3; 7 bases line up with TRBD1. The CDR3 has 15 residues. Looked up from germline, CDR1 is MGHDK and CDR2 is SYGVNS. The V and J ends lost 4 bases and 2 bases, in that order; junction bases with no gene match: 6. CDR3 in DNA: TGTGCCAGCAGTGGCCTAGACAGGGCCACAGATACGCAGTATTTT. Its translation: CASSGLDRATDTQYF.

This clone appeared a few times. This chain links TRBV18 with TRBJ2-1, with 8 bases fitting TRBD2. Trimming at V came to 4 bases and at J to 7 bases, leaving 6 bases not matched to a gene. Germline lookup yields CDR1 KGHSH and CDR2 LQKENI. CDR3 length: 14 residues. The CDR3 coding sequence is TGTGCCAGCTCACTGGGACTAGTGCGGAATGAGCAGTTCTTC. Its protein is CASSLGLVRNEQFF.

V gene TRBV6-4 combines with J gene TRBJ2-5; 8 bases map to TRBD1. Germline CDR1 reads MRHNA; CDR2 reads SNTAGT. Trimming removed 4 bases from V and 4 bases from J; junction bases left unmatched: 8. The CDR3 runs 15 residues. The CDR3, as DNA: TGTGCCAGCAGTGGGTCAGGGGGCGCAGGAGAGACCCAGTACTTC. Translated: CASSGSGGAGETQYF.

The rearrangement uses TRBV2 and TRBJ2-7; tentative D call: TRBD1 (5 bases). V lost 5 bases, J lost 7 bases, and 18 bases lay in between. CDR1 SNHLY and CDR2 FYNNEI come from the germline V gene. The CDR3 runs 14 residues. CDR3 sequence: CASSQYGAGAEQYF. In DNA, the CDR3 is TGTGCCAGCAGTCAATACGGTGCTGGGGCTGAGCAGTACTTC.

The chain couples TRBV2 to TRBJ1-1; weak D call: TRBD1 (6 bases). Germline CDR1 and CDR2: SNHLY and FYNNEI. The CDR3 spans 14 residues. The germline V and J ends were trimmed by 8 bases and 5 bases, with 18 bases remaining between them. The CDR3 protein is CASSVLQGATEAFF. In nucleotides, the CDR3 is TGTGCCAGCTCTGTCCTACAGGGTGCGACTGAAGCTTTCTTT.

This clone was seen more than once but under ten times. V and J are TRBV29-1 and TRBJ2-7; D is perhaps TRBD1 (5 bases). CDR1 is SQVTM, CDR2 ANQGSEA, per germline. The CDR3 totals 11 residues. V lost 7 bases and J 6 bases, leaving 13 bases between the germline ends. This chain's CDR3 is CSGRQGGEQYF. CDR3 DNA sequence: TGCAGCGGCCGCCAGGGTGGCGAGCAGTACTTC.

As DNA, the CDR3 is TGTGCCATCGCGGGACAGACGAACACCGGGGAGCTGTTTTTT. Translation: CAIAGQTNTGELFF. The chain recombines TRBV10-3 with TRBJ2-2, with a tentative D call TRBD1 (7 bases). The CDR3 is 14 residues long. V shed 8 bases and J shed 0 bases, with 10 bases lying between them. The germline V gene encodes CDR1 ENHRY and CDR2 SYGVKD.

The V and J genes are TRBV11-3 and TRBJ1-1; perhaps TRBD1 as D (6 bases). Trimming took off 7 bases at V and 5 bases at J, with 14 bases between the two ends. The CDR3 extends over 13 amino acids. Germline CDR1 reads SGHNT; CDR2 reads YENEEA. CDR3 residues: CASMGDRSTEAFF. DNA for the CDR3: TGTGCCAGCATGGGCGACAGGTCTACTGAAGCTTTCTTT.

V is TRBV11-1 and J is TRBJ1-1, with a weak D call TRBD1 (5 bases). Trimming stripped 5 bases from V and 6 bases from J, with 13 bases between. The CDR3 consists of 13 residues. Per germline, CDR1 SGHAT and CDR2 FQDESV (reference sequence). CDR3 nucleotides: TGTGCCAGCAGCCTCGGGACTGTCTCTGAAGCTTTCTTT. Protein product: CASSLGTVSEAFF.

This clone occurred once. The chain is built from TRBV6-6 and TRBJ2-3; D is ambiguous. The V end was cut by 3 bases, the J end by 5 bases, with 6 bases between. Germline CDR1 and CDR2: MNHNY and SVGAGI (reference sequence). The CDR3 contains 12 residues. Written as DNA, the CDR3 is TGTGCCAGCAGTTATCCGGGAGATACGCAGTATTTT. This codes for CASSYPGDTQYF.

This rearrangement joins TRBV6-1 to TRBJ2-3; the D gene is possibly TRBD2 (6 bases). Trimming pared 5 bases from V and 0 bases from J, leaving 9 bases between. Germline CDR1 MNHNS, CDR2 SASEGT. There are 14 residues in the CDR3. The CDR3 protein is CASSSGTSTDTQYF. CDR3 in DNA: TGTGCCAGCAGTTCCGGGACTAGCACAGATACGCAGTATTTT.